One and the same sample provided the 4 T cell receptor beta chains below, sequenced in a study of neurological immune-mediated disorders. MiXCR was run by TCRdb on the 5' RACE reads, yielding one entry per CDR3 protein. This table holds some 77,000 distinct CDR3 sequences, roughly 13% found once. Stated time point: longitudinal time-point 1 (baseline). What was sequenced was PBMCs. Receptors originate from a female donor with HTLV-1-associated myelopathy (HAM/TSP).

This clonotype was found many times. The genes are TRBV6-4 and TRBJ2-2, with TRBD1 matching 7 bases. Trimming removed 3 bases from V and 6 bases from J; junction bases left unmatched: 13. The CDR3 totals 17 residues. The germline CDR1 and CDR2 sequences are MRHNA and SNTAGT. The CDR3 DNA follows: TGTGCCAGCAGTGAGGACCCGACAGGGCCGGGCCCCGGGGAGCTGTTTTTT. As protein: CASSEDPTGPGPGELFF.

This clonotype qualifies as medium-sized (0.01 to 0.1%). The chain recombines TRBV5-1 with TRBJ2-1; tentative D call: TRBD2 (7 bases). V lost 0 bases and J 8 bases, leaving 21 bases between the germline ends. CDR1 is SGHRS and CDR2 is YFSETQ in the germline V gene. CDR3 length: 17 residues. The CDR3, as DNA: TGCGCCAGCAGCTTGGATACTAGGAGGGGGGGCCAGGATGAGCAGTTCTTC. Protein product: CASSLDTRRGGQDEQFF.

This clonotype was found many times. One end of the junction fails to match germline, which may point to a read error. The chain links TRBV15 to TRBJ2-5, with 9 bases aligning to TRBD2. This CDR3 is built from 16 residues. The germline V gene has CDR1 LNHNV and CDR2 YYDKDF (reference sequence). The CDR3 sequence: CATSSGGTSPAFPQYF. The DNA of the CDR3 is TGTGCTACCAGCAGTGGAGGGACTAGCCCCGCTTTTCCCCAGTACTTC.

This clonotype came up many times. For the CDR3, the DNA is TGTGCCAGCAGAAGGGGGGGGGCCGGGGAGCTGTTTTTT. It yields the protein CASRRGGAGELFF. The rearrangement links TRBV5-6 to TRBJ2-2; weak D call: TRBD2 (7 bases). Germline CDR1 SGHDT, CDR2 YYEEEE. V was trimmed by 5 bases and J by 6 bases, leaving 11 bases between them. The CDR3 length is 13 residues.